Here is one T cell receptor (beta chain) with its context. The entry originates in a study of blood T cell repertoires in COVID-19. Study details: Specimens from acute and convalescent COVID-19 originated in the United States, Italy and Spain. The analysed material was cDNA or gDNA that came from T cells, B-cell-depleted T cells, or PBMCs.

J lost 11 bases, V lost 1 base, and 14 bases had no gene match. Germline V gene lookup returns CDR1 LGHNT and CDR2 FRNRAP. The CDR3 is 16 amino acids. Only in-frame clones appear in the TCRdb table, and some are missing; sequencing was by immunoSEQ multiplex PCR. The repertoire holds over 20,000 clones, around 90% seen once, with roughly 7.3% in the top ten. The chain carries TRBV12-5 and TRBJ1-2; TRBD1 aligns across 9 bases. Sequences were obtained from peripheral blood. The receptor was isolated from a man aged 65-85 years with active COVID-19. CDR3 sequence: CASGLAETGGRSGYTF. CDR3 nucleotide sequence: TGTGCTAGTGGTTTGGCAGAGACAGGGGGAAGGTCAGGATACACCTTC.